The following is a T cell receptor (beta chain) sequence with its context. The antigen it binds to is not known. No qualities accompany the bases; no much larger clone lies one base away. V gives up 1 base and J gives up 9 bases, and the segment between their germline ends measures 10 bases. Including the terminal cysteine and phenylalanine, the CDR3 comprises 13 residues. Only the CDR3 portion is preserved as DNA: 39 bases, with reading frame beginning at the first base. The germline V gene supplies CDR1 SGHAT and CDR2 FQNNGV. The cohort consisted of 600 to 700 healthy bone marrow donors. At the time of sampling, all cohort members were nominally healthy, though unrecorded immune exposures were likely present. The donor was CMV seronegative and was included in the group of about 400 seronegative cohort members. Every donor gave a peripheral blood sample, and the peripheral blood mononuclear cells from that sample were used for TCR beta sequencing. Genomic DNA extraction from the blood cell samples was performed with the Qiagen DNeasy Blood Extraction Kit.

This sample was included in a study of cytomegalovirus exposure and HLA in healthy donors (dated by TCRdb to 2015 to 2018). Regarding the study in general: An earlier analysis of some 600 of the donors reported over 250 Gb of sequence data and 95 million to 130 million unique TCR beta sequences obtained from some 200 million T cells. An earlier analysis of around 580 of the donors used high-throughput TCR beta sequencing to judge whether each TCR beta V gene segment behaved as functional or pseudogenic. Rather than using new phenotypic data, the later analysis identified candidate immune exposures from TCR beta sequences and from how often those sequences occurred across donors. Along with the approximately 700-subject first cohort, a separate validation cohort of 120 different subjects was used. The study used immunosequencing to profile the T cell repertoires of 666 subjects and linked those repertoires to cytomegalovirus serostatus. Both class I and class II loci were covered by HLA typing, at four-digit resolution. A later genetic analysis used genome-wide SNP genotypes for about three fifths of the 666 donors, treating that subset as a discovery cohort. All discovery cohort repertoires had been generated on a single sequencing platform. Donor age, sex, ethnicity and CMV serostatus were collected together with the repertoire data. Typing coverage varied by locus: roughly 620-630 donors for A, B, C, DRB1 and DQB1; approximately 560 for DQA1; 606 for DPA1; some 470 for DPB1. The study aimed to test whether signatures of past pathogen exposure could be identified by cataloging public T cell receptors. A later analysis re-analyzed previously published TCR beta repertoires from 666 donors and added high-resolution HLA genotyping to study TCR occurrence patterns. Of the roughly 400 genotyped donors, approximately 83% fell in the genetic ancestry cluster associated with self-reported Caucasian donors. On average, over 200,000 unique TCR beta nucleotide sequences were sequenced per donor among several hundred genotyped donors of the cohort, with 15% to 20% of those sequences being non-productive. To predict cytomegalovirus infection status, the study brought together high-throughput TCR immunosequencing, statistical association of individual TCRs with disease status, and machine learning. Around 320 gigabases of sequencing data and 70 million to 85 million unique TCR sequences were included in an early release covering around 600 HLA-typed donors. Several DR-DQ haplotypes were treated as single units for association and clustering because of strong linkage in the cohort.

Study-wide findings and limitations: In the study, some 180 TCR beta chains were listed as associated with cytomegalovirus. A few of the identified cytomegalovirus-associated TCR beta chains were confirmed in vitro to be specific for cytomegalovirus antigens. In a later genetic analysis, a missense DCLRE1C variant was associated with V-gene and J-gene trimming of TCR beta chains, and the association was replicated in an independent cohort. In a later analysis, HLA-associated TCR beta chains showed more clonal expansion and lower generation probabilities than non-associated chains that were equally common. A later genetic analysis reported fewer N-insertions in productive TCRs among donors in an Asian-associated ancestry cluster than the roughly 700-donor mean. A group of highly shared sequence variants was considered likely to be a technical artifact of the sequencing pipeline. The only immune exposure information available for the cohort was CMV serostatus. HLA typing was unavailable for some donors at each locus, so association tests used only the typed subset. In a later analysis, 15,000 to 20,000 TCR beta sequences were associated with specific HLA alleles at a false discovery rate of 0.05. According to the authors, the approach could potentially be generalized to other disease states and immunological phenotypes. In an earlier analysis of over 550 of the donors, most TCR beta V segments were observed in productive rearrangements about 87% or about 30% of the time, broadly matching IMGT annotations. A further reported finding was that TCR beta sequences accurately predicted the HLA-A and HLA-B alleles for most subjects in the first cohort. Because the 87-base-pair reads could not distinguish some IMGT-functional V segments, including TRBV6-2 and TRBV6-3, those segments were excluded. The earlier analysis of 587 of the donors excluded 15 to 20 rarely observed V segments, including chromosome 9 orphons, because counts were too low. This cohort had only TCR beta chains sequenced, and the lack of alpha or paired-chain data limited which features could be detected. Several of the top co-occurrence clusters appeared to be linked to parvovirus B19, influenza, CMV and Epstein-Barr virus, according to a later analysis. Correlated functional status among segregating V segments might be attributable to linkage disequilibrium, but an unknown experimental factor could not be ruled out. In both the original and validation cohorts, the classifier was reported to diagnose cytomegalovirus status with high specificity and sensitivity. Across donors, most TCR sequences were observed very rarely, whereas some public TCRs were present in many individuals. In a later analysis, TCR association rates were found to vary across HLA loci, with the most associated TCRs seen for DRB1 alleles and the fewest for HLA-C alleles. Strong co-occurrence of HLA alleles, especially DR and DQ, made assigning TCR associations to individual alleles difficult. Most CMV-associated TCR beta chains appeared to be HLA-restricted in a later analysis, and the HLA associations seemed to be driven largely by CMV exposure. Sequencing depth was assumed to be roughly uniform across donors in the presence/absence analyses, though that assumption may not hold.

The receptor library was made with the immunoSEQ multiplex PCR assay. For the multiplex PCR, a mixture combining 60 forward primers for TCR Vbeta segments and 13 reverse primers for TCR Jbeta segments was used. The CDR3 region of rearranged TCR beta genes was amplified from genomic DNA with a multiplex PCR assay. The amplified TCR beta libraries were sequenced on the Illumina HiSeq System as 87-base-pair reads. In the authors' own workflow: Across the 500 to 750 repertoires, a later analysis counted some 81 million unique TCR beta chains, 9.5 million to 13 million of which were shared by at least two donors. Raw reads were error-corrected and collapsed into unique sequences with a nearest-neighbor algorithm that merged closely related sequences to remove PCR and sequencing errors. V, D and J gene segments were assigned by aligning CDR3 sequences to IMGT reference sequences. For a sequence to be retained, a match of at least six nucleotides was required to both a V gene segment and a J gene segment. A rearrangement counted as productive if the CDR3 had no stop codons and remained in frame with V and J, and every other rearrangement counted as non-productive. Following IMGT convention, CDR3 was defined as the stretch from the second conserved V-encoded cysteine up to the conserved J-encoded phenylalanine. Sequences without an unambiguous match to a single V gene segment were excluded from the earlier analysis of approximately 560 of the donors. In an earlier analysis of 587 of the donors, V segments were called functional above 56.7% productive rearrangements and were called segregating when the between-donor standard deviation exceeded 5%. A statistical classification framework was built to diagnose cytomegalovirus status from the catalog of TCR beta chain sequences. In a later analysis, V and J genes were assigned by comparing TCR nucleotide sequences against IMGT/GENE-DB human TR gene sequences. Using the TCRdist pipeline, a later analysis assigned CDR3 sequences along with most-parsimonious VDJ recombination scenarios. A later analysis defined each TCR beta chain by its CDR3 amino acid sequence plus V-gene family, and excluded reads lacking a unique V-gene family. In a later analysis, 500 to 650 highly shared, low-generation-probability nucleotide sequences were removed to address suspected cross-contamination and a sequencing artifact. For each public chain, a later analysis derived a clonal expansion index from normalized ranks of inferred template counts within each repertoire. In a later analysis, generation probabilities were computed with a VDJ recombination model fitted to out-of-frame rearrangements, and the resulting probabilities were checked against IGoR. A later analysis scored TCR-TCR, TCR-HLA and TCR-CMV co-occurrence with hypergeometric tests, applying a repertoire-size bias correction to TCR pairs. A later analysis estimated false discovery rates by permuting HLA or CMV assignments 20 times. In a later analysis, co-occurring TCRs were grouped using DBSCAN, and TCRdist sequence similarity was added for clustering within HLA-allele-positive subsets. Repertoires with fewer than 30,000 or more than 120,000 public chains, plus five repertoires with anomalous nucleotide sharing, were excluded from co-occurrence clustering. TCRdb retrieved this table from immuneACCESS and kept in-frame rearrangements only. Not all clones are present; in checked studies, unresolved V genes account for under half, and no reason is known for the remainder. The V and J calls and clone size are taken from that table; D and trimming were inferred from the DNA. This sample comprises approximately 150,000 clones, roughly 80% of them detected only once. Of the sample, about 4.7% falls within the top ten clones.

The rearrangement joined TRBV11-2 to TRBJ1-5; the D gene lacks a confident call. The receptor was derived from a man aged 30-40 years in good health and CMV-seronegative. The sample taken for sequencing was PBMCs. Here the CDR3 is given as CASSLGEFRPQHF. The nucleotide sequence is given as TGTGCCAGCAGCTTAGGGGAGTTTCGGCCCCAGCATTTT.